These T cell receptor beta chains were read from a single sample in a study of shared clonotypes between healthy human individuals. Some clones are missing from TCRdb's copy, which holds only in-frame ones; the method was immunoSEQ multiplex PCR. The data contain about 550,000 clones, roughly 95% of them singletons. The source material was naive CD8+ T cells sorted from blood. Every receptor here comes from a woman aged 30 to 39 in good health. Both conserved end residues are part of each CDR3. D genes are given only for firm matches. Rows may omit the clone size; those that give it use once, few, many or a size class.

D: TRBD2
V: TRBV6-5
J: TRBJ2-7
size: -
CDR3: CASSVLAALSYEQYF
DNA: TGTGCCAGCAGCGTACTAGCGGCACTCTCCTACGAGCAGTACTTC

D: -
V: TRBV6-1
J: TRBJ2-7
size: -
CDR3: CASSGRGAPYEQYF
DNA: TGTGCCAGCAGTGGGAGGGGCGCGCCCTACGAGCAGTACTTC

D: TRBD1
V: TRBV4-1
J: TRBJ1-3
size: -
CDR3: CASSQDQGATGNTIYF
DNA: TGCGCCAGCAGCCAAGATCAGGGGGCGACTGGAAACACCATATATTTT

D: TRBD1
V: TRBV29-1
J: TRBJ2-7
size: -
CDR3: CSVRPGQGAWEQYF
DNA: TGCAGCGTACGCCCGGGACAGGGGGCATGGGAGCAGTACTTC

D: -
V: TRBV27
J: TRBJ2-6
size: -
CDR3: CASSPVGMSSGANVLTF
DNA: TGTGCCAGCAGCCCCGTAGGCATGAGCTCTGGGGCCAACGTCCTGACTTTC

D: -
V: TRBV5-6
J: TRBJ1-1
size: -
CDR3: CASSLDGKGTEAFF
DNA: TGTGCCAGCAGCTTGGACGGGAAAGGCACTGAAGCTTTCTTT

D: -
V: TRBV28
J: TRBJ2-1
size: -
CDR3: CASSLRPPNEQFF
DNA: TGTGCCAGCAGTTTAAGACCACCCAATGAGCAGTTCTTC

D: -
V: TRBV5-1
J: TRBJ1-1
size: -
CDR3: CASSFTGMNTEAFF
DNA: TGCGCCAGCAGCTTTACCGGCATGAACACTGAAGCTTTCTTT

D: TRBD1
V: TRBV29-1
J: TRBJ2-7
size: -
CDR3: CSVWGTEKYEQYF
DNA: TGCAGCGTGTGGGGGACAGAGAAATACGAGCAGTACTTC

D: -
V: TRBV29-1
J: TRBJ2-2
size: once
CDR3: CSVEDLIGLDRRELFF
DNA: TGCAGCGTTGAAGATCTTATAGGGTTGGACCGGCGGGAGCTGTTTTTT

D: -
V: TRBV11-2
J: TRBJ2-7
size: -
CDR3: CASSATAGGGYEQYF
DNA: TGTGCCAGCAGCGCCACCGCAGGGGGGGGCTACGAGCAGTACTTC